This TCR beta chain stems from a study of blood T cell repertoires in COVID-19. TCRdb's table, derived via immunoSEQ multiplex PCR, lists solely in-frame clones and lacks some. The data show hundreds of thousands of clones, roughly 88% seen once. This clone showed up just once. The V and J ends lost 7 bases and 2 bases respectively, with 15 bases between them. Germline lookup yields CDR1 MDHEN and CDR2 SYDVKM. CDR3 size: 14 residues. This TCR was sampled from a young woman who had recovered from COVID-19. Sequencing input: PBMCs or T cells enriched from blood (not recorded which). This chain uses TRBV28 with TRBJ2-7; D is possibly TRBD2 (7 bases). The CDR3 is CASTTWGGPYEQYF. The CDR3 coding sequence is TGTGCCAGCACCACTTGGGGGGGGCCCTACGAGCAGTACTTC. The variable domain in full, with the rest retrieved from reference TRBV28 and TRBJ2-7, is DVKVTQSSRYLVKRTGEKVFLECVQDMDHENMFWYRQDPGLGLRLIYFSYDVKMKEKGDIPEGYSVSREKKERFSLILESASTNQTSMYLCASTTWGGPYEQYFGPGTRLTVT.